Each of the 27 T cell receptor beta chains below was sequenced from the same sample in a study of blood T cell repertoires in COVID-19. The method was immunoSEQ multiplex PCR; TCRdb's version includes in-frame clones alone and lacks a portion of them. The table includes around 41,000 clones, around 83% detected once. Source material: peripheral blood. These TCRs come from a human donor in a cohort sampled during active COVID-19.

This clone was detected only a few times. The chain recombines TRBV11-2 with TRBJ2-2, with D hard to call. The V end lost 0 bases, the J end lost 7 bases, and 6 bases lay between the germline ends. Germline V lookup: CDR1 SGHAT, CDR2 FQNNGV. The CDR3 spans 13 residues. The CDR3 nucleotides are TGTGCCAGCAGCTTAGAGTCCAGCGGGGAGCTGTTTTTT. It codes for CASSLESSGELFF.

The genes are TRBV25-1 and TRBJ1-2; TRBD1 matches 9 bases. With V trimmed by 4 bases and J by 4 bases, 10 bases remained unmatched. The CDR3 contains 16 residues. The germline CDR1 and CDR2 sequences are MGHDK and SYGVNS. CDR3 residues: CASSATGTGLGYGYTF. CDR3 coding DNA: TGTGCCAGCAGTGCAACCGGGACAGGGTTAGGCTATGGCTACACCTTC.

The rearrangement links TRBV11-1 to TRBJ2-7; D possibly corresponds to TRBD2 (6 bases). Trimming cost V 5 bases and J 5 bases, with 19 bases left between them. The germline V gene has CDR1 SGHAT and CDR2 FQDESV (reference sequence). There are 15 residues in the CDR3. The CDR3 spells CASSPRAGGVNEQYF. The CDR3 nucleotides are TGTGCCAGCAGCCCCCGCGCCGGAGGGGTCAACGAGCAGTACTTC.

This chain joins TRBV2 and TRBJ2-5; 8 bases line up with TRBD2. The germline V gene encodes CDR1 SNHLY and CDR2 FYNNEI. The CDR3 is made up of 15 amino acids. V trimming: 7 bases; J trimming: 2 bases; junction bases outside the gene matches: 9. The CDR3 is CASTEAGAPQETQYF. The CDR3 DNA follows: TGTGCCAGCACCGAAGCGGGGGCGCCTCAAGAGACCCAGTACTTC. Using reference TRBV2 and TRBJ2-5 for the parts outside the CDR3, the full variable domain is EPEVTQTPSHQVTQMGQEVILRCVPISNHLYFYWYRQILGQKVEFLVSFYNNEISEKSEIFDDQFSVERPDGSNFTLKIRSTKLEDSAMYFCASTEAGAPQETQYFGPGTRLLVL.

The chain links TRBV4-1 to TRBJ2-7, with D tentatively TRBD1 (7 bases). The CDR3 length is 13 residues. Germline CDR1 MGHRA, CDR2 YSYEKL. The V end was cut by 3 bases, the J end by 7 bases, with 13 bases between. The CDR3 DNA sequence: TGCGCCAGCAGCCAGGAACAGGGGAGGGAGCAGTACTTC. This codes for CASSQEQGREQYF.

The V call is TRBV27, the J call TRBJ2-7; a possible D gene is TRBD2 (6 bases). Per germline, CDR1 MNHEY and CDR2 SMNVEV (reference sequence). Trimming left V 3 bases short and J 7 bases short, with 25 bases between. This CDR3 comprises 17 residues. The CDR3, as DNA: TGTGCCAGCAGTTTTTCGGGTGGGAGGACCCAGAGTCGGGAGCAGTACTTC. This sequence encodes CASSFSGGRTQSREQYF.

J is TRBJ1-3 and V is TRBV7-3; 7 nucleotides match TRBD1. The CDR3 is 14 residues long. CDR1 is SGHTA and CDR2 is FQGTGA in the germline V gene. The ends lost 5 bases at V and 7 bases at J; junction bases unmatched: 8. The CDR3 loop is CASSPDRMSNTIYF. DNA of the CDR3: TGTGCCAGCAGCCCGGACAGGATGTCCAACACCATATATTTT.

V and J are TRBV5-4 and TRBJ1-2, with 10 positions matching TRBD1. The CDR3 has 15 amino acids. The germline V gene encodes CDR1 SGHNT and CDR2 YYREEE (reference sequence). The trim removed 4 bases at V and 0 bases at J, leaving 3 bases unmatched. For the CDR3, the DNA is TGTGCCAGCAGCCCTGGACAGGGGGCTAACTATGGCTACACCTTC. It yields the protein CASSPGQGANYGYTF.

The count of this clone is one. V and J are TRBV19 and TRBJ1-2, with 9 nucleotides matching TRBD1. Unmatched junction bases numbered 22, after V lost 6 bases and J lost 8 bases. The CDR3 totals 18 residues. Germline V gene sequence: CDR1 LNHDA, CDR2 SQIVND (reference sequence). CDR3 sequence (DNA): TGTGCCAGTAGAGCCCCGGGGACAGGGAAACCTTCCTTGATCGGCTACACCTTC. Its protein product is CASRAPGTGKPSLIGYTF.

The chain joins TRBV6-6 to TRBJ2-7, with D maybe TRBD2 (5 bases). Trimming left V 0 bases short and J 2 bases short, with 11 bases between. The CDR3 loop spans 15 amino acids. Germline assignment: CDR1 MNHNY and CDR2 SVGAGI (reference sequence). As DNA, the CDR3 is TGTGCCAGCAGTTACTCGATTCTAGCAACCTACGAGCAGTACTTC. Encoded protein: CASSYSILATYEQYF.

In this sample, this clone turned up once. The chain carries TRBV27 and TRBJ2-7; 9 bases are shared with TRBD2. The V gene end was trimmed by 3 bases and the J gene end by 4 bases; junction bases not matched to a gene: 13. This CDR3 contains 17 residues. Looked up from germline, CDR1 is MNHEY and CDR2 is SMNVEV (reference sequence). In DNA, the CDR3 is TGTGCCAGCAGTTTGTCCCCCGGGACTAGCCTTCCGTACGAGCAGTACTTC. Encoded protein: CASSLSPGTSLPYEQYF.

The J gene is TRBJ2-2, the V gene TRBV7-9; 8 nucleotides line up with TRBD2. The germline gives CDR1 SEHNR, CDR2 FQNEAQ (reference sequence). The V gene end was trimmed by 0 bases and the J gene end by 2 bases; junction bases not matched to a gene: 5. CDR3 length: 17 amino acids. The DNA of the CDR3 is TGTGCCAGCAGCTTAGCGACAAGCGGGGGAAACACCGGGGAGCTGTTTTTT. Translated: CASSLATSGGNTGELFF.

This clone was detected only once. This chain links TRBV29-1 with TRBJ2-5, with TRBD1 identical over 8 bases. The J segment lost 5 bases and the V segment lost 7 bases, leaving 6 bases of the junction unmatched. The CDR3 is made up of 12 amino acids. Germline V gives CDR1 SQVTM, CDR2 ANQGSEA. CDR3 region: CSGKQGVETQYF. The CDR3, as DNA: TGCAGCGGTAAACAGGGGGTCGAGACCCAGTACTTC. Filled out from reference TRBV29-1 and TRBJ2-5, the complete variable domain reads SAVISQKPSRDICQRGTSLTIQCQVDSQVTMMFWYRQQPGQSLTLIATANQGSEATYESGFVIDKFPISRPNLTFSTLTVSNMSPEDSSIYLCSGKQGVETQYFGPGTRLLVL.

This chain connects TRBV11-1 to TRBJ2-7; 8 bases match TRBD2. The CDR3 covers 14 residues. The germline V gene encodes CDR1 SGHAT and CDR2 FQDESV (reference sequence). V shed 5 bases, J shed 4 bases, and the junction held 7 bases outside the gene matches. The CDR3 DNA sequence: TGTGCCAGCAGCCCCGGGGGGGGCATTTACGAGCAGTACTTC. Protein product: CASSPGGGIYEQYF.

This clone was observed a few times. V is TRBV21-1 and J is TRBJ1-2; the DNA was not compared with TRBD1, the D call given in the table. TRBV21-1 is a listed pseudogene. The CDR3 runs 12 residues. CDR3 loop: CASSKGPYGYTF. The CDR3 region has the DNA TGTGCCAGCAGCAAAGGGCCCTATGGCTACACCTTC.

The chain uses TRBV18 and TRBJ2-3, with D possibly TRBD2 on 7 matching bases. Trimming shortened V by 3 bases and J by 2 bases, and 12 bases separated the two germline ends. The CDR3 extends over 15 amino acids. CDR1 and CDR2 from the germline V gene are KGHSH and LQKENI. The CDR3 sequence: CASSPGRGPTDTQYF. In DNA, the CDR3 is TGTGCCAGCTCACCGGGGCGGGGGCCCACAGATACGCAGTATTTT.

The CDR3 DNA sequence: TGCGCCAGCAGCTTGGGACAGGCCACAGATACGCAGTATTTT. Translating gives CASSLGQATDTQYF. The chain joins TRBV5-1 to TRBJ2-3; a possible D gene is TRBD1 (6 bases). V gave up 0 bases and J gave up 2 bases, with 7 bases separating them. Germline CDR1 SGHRS, CDR2 YFSETQ. The length of the CDR3 is 14 residues.

This CDR3 is CASSSGSDEQFF. CDR3 DNA sequence: TGTGCCAGCTCCTCGGGGAGCGATGAGCAGTTCTTC. The chain couples TRBV18 to TRBJ2-1, with D perhaps TRBD2 (5 bases). Trimming took 6 bases from V and 8 from J, leaving 11 bases between them. The CDR3 runs to 12 residues. CDR1 and CDR2 from the germline V gene are KGHSH and LQKENI.

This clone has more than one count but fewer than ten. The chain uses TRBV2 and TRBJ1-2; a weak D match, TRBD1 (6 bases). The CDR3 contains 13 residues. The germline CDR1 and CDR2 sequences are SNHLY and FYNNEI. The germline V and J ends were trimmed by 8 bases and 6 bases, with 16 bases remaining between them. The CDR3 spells CASVEQGWDGYTF. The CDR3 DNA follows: TGTGCCAGCGTAGAACAGGGTTGGGATGGCTACACCTTC.

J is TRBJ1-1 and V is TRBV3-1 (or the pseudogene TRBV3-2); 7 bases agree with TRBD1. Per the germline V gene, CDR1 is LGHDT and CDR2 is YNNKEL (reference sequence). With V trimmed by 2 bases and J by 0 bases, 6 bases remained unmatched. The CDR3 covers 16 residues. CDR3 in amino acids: CASSQYTGQLNTEAFF. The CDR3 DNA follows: TGTGCCAGCAGCCAATACACGGGACAGTTGAACACTGAAGCTTTCTTT.

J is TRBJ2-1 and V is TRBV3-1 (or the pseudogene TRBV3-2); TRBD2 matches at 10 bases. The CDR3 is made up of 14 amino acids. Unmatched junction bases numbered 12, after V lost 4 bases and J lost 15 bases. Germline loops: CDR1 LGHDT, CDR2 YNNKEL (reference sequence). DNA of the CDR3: TGTGCCAGCAGCCCCCAGGGAGCGGGGGGGCTTGTGTTCTTC. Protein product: CASSPQGAGGLVFF.

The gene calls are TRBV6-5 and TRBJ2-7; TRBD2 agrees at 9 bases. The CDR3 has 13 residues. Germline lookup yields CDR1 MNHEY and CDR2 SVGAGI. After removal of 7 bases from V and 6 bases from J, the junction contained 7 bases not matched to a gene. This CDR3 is CASNQGLAREQYF. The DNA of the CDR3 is TGTGCCAGCAACCAAGGACTAGCGCGCGAGCAGTACTTC.

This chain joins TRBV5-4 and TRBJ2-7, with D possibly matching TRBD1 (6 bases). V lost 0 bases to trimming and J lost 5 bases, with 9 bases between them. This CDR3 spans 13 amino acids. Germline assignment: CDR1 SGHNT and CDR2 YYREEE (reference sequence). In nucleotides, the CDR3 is TGTGCCAGCAGCTTGGAAGCAGGGGACGAGCAGTACTTC. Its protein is CASSLEAGDEQYF. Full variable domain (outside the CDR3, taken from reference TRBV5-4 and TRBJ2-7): ETGVTQSPTHLIKTRGQQVTLRCSSQSGHNTVSWYQQALGQGPQFIFQYYREEENGRGNFPPRFSGLQFPNYSSELNVNALELDDSALYLCASSLEAGDEQYFGPGTRLTVT.

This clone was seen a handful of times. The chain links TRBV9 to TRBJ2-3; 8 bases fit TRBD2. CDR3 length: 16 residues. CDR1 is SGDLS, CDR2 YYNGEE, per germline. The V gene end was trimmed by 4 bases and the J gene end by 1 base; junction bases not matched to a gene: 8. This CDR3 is CASSPLAGVGTDTQYF. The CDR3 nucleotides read TGTGCCAGCAGCCCCCTAGCGGGTGTCGGCACAGATACGCAGTATTTT.

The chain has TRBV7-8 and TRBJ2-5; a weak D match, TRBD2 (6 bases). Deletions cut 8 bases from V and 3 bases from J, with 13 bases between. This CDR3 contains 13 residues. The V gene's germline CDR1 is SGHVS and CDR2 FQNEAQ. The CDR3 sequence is CASVGAGEETQYF. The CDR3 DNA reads TGTGCCAGCGTCGGAGCGGGTGAAGAGACCCAGTACTTC.

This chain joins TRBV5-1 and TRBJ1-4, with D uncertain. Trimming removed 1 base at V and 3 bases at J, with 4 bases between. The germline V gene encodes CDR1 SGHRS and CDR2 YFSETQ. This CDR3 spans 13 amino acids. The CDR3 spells CASSLSSNEKLFF. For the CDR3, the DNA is TGCGCCAGCAGCTTGTCCTCTAATGAAAAACTGTTTTTT.

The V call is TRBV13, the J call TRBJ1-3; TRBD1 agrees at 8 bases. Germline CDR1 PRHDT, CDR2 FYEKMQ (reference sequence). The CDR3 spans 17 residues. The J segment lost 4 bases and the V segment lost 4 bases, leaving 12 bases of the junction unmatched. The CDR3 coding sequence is TGTGCCAGCAGCTCGTCACCCTTCAGGGGGCGAGGAAACACCATATATTTT. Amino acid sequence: CASSSSPFRGRGNTIYF.